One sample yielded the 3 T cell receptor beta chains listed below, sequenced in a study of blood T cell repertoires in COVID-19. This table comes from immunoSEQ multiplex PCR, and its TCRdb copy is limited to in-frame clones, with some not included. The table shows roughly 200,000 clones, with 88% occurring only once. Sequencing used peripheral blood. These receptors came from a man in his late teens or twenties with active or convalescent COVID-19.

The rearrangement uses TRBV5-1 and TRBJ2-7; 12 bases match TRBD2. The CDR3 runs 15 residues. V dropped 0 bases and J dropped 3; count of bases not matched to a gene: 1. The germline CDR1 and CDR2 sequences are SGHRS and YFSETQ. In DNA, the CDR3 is TGCGCCAGCAGCTTGGGGACTAGCGGGAACTACGAGCAGTACTTC. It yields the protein CASSLGTSGNYEQYF.

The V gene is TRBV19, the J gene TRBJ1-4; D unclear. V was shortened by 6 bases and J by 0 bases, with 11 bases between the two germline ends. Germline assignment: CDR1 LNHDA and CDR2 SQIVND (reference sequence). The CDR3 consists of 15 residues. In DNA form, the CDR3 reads TGTGCCAGTAGCCTCTCTTTTGCAACTAATGAAAAACTGTTTTTT. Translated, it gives CASSLSFATNEKLFF.

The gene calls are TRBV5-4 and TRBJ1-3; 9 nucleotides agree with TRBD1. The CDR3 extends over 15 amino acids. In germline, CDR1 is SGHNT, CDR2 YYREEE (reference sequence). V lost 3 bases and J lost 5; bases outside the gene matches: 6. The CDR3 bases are TGTGCCAGCAGCTCGGGGACAGGGCGGCGAAACACCATATATTTT. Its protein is CASSSGTGRRNTIYF.